Here is one T cell receptor (beta chain) with its context. Different DNA sequences within this sample yield the same CDR3. The length of the CDR3 is 14 residues. CDR1 is SGHTA, CDR2 FQGNSA, per germline. V was shortened by 1 base and J by 1 base, with 7 bases between the two germline ends. Original data processing: Amplification of reference gene primers was used by the study to estimate nucleated cell counts. Libraries were prepared by immunoSEQ multiplex PCR; TCRdb keeps only in-frame clonotypes and omits some of them. V, J and clone size reflect that table, while D and trimming were determined from the DNA. The sample has under 250,000 clones, approximately 83% seen once. These data come from a study of blood T cell repertoires in COVID-19. Study at large: The samples span acute and convalescent COVID-19 from the United States, Italy and Spain. Sources were T cells, B-cell-depleted T cells, or PBMCs; the material itself was cDNA or gDNA.

Sequenced material: peripheral blood. The chain couples TRBV7-2 to TRBJ1-1; D uncertain. The source is a woman in her thirties or forties with active or convalescent COVID-19. CDR3 sequence: CASSLGQANTEAFF. As DNA, the CDR3 is TGTGCCAGCAGCTTAGGACAAGCGAACACTGAAGCTTTCTTT.